This entry concerns a single T cell receptor beta chain. The antigen is undetermined. TCRdb reanalysed the 5' RACE reads using MiXCR and keeps one entry per CDR3 protein. The sample consists of fewer than 150,000 distinct CDR3 sequences, about a tenth of them appearing once. The data are from a study of spatial heterogeneity in lung cancer. Study-level information: Follow-up PBMC specimens underwent sequencing when available; their median timing was roughly 2 years after resection.

Per germline, CDR1 SGHAT and CDR2 FQNNGV. V lost 4 bases to trimming and J lost 3 bases, with 13 bases between them. There are 16 residues in the CDR3. This sample's time point: blood at routine non-recurrence follow-up after resection. In each case, whole RNA from tumor, nontumor lung or frozen PBMC was sequenced unsorted. Study conclusions and caveats: TCRs found ubiquitously expanded in tumor appeared in blood more at resection than at follow-up.

The sequence was obtained from a female donor with early-stage non-small cell lung cancer. The source was PBMCs, collected at follow-up. The chain employs TRBV11-2 and TRBJ1-6; D may be TRBD1 (5 bases). The CDR3 region has the DNA TGTGCCAGCAGCTCCCACCGGGACGGCTATAATTCACCCCTCCACTTT. Translated, it gives CASSSHRDGYNSPLHF.